This T cell receptor beta chain was identified in a study of T cell responses to AZD1222 COVID-19 vaccine. The CDR3 has 12 residues. The germline V gene encodes CDR1 LNHDA and CDR2 SQIVND (reference sequence). The junction had 0 bases not matched to a gene; V was cut back by 6 bases and J by 4 bases. Profiling relied on immunoSEQ multiplex PCR, and the TCRdb table lists in-frame clones only, not all of them. The sample includes tens of thousands of clones, around 90% seen only once; the top ten take less than 5.5%. This chain joins TRBV19 and TRBJ1-2, with TRBD1 matching 9 bases. This receptor was obtained from an adult in good health. The material was peripheral blood, obtained on day 0 of MenACWY control vaccination. The DNA for the CDR3 is TGTGCCAGTAGGGGACAGGGCTATGGCTACACCTTC. It codes for CASRGQGYGYTF.